This note documents a single T cell receptor (beta chain) sequence. The antigen is unknown. The record originates from a study of human T cells and chemical hapten exposure. Study information: Variability of per-sample TCR yields stemmed mainly from small differences in pooled library volume.

Overall study findings and caveats: The study found that DPC sensitization did not change TCRs above 1 in 1000 frequency.

Individual cDNA molecules (in the library) carried attached unique molecular identifiers. Methods used by the authors: Samples held a median of around 92,000 TCRs, range 23,224–690,600. TCRdb re-called the 5' RACE reads through MiXCR, storing one row per CDR3 protein. The V and J calls follow TCRdb's processing rather than the paper's. The sample includes around 140,000 distinct CDR3 sequences, 4.1% of them seen just once. Total RNA was extracted from unfractionated whole blood. This TCR derives from a female donor in good health.

The CDR3: CSVSGGHTDTQYF. CDR3 nucleotide sequence: TGCAGCGTCAGCGGGGGGCACACAGATACGCAGTATTTT. V usage is TRBV29-1 and J usage is TRBJ2-3; 9 nucleotides agree with TRBD2. The CDR3 covers 13 residues. After removal of 6 bases from V and 2 bases from J, the junction contained 3 bases not matched to a gene. Per germline, CDR1 SQVTM and CDR2 ANQGSEA.